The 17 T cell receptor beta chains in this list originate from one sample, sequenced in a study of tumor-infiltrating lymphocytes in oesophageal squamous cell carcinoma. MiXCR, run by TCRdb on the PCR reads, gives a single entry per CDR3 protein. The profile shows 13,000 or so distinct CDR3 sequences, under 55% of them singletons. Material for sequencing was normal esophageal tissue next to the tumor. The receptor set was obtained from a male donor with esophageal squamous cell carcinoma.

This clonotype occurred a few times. DNA of the CDR3: TGTGCCAGCAGCTTAGAGGGCAGGGGGCTTTTGGAGACCCAGTACTTC. Protein sequence: CASSLEGRGLLETQYF. The chain uses TRBV11-1 and TRBJ2-5; 8 bases line up with TRBD1. CDR1 and CDR2 (germline): SGHAT, FQDESV (reference sequence). The V and J ends lost 1 base and 5 bases, in that order; junction bases with no gene match: 9. This CDR3 has 16 amino acids.

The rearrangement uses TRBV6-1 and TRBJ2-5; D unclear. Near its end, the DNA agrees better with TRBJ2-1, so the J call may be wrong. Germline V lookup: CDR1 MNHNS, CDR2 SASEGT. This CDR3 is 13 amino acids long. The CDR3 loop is CASSPEWYNEQFF. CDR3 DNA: TGTGCCAGCAGTCCTGAATGGTACAATGAGCAGTTCTTC.

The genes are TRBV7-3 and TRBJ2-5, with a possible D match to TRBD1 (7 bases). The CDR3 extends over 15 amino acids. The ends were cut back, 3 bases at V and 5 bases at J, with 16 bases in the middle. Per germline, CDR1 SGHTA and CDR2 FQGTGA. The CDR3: CASSFSGGLQETQYF. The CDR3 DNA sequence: TGTGCCAGCAGCTTTTCAGGGGGGTTGCAGGAGACCCAGTACTTC.

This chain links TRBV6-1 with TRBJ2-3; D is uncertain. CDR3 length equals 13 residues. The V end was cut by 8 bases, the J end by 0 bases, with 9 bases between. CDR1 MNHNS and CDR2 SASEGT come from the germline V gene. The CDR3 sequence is CASGAPSTDTQYF. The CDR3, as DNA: TGTGCCAGCGGAGCGCCGAGCACAGATACGCAGTATTTT.

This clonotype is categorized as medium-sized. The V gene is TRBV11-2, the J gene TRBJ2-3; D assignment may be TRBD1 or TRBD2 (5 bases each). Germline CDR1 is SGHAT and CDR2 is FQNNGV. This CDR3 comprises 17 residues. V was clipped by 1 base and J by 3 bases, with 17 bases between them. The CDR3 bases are TGTGCCAGCAGCTTAGTCCCCGGGACGTTGATTACAGATACGCAGTATTTT. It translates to CASSLVPGTLITDTQYF. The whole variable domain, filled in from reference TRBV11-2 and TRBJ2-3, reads EAGVAQSPRYKIIEKRQSVAFWCNPISGHATLYWYQQILGQGPKLLIQFQNNGVVDDSQLPKDRFSAERLKGVDSTLKIQPAKLEDSAVYLCASSLVPGTLITDTQYFGPGTRLTVL.

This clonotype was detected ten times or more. The CDR3 loop reads CASSYTGGPNEQYF. In DNA form, the CDR3 reads TGTGCCAGCAGTTACACGGGGGGACCGAACGAGCAGTACTTC. The J gene is TRBJ2-7, the V gene TRBV6-6; the match to TRBD2 covers 7 bases. The CDR3 runs to 14 residues. V lost 2 bases, J lost 5 bases, and 6 bases stayed unmatched. Germline-derived CDR1 and CDR2 are MNHNY and SVGAGI (reference sequence).

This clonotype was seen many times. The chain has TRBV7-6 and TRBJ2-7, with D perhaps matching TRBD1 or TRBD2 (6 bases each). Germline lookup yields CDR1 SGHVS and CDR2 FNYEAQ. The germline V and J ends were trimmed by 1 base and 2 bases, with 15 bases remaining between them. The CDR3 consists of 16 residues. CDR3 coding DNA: TGTGCCAGCAGCTTAGGAACAGGGACTTTTGCCTACGAGCAGTACTTC. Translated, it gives CASSLGTGTFAYEQYF.

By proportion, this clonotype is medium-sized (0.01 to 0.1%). DNA for the CDR3: TGTGCCATCAGTGAGTCGGGGGCTAGCACAGATACGCAGTATTTT. It encodes CAISESGASTDTQYF. This chain uses TRBV10-3 with TRBJ2-3; tentatively, D is TRBD1 (6 bases). Germline V CDR1 and CDR2: ENHRY, SYGVKD. This CDR3 spans 15 amino acids. Trimming took off 0 bases at V and 0 bases at J, with 7 bases between the two ends.

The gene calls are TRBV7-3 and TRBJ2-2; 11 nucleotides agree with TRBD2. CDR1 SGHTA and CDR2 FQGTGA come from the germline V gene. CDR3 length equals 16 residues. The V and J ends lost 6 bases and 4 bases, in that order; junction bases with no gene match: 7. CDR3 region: CASSLSGGATTGELFF. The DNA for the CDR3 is TGTGCCAGCAGTCTTAGCGGGGGGGCTACCACCGGGGAGCTGTTTTTT.

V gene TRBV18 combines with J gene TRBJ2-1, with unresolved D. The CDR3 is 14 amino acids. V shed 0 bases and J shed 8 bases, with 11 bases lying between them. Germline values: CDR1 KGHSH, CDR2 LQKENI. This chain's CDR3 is CASSPPVRKDEQFF. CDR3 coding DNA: TGTGCCAGCTCACCACCGGTACGGAAGGATGAGCAGTTCTTC.

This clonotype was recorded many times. CDR3 nucleotide sequence: TGTGCCAGTAGTACCCGGGACAGGGGAATCACAGATACGCAGTATTTT. Its translation: CASSTRDRGITDTQYF. The chain uses TRBV19 and TRBJ2-3; 10 bases map to TRBD1. The CDR3 length is 16 residues. V gave up 4 bases and J gave up 2 bases; unmatched junction bases: 6. Germline assignment: CDR1 LNHDA and CDR2 SQIVND (reference sequence).

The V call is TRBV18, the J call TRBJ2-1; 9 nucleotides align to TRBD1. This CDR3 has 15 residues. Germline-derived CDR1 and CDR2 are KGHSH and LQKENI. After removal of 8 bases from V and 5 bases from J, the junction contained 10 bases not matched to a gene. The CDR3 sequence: CASSAGTGIHNEQFF. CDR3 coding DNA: TGTGCCAGCAGCGCCGGGACAGGGATCCACAATGAGCAGTTCTTC.

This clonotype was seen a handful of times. The CDR3 region is CASSLPPKKAGLADSDTQYF. The CDR3 DNA follows: TGTGCCAGCAGCTTACCACCCAAAAAAGCGGGCCTAGCGGATTCAGATACGCAGTATTTT. V is TRBV7-4 and J is TRBJ2-3, with 7 bases lining up with TRBD2. Trimming removed 2 bases from V and 4 bases from J; junction bases left unmatched: 21. Germline-derived CDR1 and CDR2 are SGHVT and SQSDAQ. The CDR3 covers 20 residues.

The DNA of the CDR3 is TGTGCCAGCAGCTCGGGACGGAGAAACACCATATATTTT. Translation gives CASSSGRRNTIYF. The chain employs TRBV7-2 and TRBJ1-3, with D perhaps matching TRBD1 (5 bases). Germline loops: CDR1 SGHTA, CDR2 FQGNSA. Trimming pared 4 bases from V and 5 bases from J, leaving 9 bases between. The CDR3 runs 13 residues.

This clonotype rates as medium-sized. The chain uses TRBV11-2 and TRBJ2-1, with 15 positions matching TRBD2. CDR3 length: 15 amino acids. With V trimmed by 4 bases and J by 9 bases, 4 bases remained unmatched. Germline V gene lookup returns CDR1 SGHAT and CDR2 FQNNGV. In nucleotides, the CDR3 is TGTGCCAGCAGCTCCGGGACTAGCGGGAGGTTTGAGCAGTTCTTC. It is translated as CASSSGTSGRFEQFF.

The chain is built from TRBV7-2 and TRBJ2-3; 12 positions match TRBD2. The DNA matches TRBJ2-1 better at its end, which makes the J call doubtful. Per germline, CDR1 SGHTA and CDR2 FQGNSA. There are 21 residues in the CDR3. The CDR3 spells CASSSTSRLAGVRLWDNEQFF. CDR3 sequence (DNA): TGTGCCAGCAGCTCAACAAGTCGACTAGCGGGAGTACGGTTGTGGGACAATGAGCAGTTCTTC.

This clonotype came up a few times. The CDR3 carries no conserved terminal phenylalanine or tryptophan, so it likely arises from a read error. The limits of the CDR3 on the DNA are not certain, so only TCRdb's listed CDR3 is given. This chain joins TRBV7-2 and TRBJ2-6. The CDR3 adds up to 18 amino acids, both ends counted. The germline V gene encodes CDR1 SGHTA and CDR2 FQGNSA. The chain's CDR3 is CASSFGVSSGANVLTFGA.